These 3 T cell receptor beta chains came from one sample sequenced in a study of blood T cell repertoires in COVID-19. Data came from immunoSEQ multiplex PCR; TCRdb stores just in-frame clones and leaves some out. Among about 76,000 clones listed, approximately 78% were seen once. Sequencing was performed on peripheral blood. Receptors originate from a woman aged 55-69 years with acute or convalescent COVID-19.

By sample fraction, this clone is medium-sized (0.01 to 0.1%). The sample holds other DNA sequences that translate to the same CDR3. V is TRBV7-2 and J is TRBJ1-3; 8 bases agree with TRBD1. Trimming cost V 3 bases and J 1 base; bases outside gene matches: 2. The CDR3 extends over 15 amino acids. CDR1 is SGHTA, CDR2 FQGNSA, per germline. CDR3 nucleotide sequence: TGTGCCAGCAGCTTCGGACAGGGTTCTGGAAACACCATATATTTT. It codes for CASSFGQGSGNTIYF.

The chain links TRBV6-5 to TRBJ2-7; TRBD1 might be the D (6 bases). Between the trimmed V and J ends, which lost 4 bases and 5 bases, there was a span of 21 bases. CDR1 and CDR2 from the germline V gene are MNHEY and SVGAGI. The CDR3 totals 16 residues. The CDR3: CASSWSARQGRDEQYV. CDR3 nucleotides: TGTGCCAGCAGTTGGTCGGCGCGCCAGGGGCGAGACGAGCAGTACGTC.

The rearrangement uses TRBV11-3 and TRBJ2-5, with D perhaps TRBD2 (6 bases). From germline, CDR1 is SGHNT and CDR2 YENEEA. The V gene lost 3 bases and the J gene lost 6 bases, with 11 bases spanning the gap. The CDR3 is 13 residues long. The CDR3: CASSFGTPQTQYF. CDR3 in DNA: TGTGCCAGCAGCTTTGGGACTCCTCAGACCCAGTACTTC.